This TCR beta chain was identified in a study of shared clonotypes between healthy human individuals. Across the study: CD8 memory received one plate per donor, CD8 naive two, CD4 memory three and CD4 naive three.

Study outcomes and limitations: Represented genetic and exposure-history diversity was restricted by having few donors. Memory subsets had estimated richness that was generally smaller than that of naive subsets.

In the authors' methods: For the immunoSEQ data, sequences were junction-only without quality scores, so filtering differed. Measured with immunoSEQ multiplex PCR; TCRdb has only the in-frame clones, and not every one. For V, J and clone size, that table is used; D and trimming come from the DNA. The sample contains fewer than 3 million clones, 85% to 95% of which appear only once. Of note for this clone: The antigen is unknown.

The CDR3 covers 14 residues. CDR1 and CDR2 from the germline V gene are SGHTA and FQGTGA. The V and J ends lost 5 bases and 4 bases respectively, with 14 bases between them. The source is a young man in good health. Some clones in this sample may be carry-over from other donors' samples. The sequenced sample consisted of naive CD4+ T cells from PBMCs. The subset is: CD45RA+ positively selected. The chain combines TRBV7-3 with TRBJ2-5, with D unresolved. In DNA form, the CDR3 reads TGTGCCAGCAGCCCCCGCCCCGCGCGAGAGACCCAGTACTTC. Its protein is CASSPRPARETQYF. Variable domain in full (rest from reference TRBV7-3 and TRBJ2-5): GAGVSQTPSNKVTEKGKYVELRCDPISGHTALYWYRQSLGQGPEFLIYFQGTGAADDSGLPNDRFFAVRPEGSVSTLKIQRTERGDSAVYLCASSPRPARETQYFGPGTRLLVL.